The clone carrying this T cell receptor (beta chain) has more than one count but fewer than ten. What it binds is not known. This record comes from a study of blood T cells in healthy people across ages. About the study: Per two T cells, template switching captured roughly one barcoded beta molecule. Study-level results: Age advanced and TCR beta diversity per million T cells fell, roughly linearly. A strong correlation between TCR beta diversity and naive T cell percentage was seen. Without sorted subsets, naive and antigen-experienced compartments could not be conclusively compared.

In germline, CDR1 is MGHRA, CDR2 YSYEKL. The CDR3 is 17 residues long. The J segment lost 0 bases and the V segment lost 3 bases, leaving 8 bases of the junction unmatched. Using a J-beta primer mix together with a sample-barcoded 5' primer, a second PCR was run for roughly 6 to 11 cycles. A single record per CDR3 protein comes from TCRdb applying MiXCR to the 5' RACE reads. The data contain about 1.4 million distinct CDR3 sequences, 59% of them singletons. This receptor was obtained from a man aged 18 to 30 in good health. The chain joins TRBV4-1 to TRBJ2-3, with TRBD1 matching over 8 bases. The sequenced sample was blood. In DNA form, the CDR3 reads TGCGCCAGCAGCCAGGGTGGACAGGGAACTAGCACAGATACGCAGTATTTT. This encodes CASSQGGQGTSTDTQYF.